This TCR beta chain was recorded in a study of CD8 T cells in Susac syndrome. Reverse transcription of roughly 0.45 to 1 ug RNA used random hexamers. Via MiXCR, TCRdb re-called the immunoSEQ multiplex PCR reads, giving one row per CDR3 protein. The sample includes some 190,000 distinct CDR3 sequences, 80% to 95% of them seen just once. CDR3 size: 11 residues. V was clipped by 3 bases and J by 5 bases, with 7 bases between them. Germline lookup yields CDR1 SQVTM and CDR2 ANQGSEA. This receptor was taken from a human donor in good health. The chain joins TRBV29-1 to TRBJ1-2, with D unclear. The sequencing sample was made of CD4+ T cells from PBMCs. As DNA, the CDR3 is TGCAGCGTTGAGAGGATTTATGGCTACACCTTC. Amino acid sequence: CSVERIYGYTF.